This T cell receptor beta chain is drawn from a study of technical replicates of blood from a handful of donors. Germline V lookup: CDR1 SEHNR, CDR2 FQNEAQ (reference sequence). With 7 bases removed from V and 4 bases from J, the gap between germline ends came to 21 bases. The CDR3 runs to 16 residues. Profiling relied on immunoSEQ multiplex PCR, and the TCRdb table lists in-frame clones only, not all of them. The sample includes about 81,000 clones, around four fifths of them seen just once. This clone was detected only once. The material sequenced was PBMCs. The receptor was derived from a human donor in good health. Some clones in this sample may be carry-over from other donors' samples. The chain couples TRBV7-9 to TRBJ2-3; no reliable D call. This chain's CDR3 is CASTLLYGHTADTQYF. The CDR3 DNA is TGTGCCAGCACCCTCTTATATGGGCACACGGCAGATACGCAGTATTTT.